The TCR beta chain described here comes from a study of tumor-infiltrating lymphocytes in primary liver carcinoma. Notes on the study in general: Tumors had a significantly higher top-250-clone fraction than blood (p = 0.039).

Between roughly 18 and 30 mg of unsorted bulk tissue served as the source from which RNA and DNA were co-extracted. A primer in the constant region served to generate TCR beta cDNA from roughly 450 ng of total RNA. Three nested multiplex PCR rounds, a slightly modified ARM-PCR, produced the libraries for TCR beta. The two initial PCR rounds, 9 to 11 cycles each, used TRBV1-TRBV30 forward and C-beta reverse primers. TCRdb used MiXCR to reprocess the multiplex PCR reads, holding one entry per CDR3 protein. The top ten hold around 25% of the sample, which has 85,000 to 100,000 distinct CDR3 sequences, about 70% seen once. Deletions cut 6 bases from V and 1 base from J, with 13 bases between. The CDR3 sequence is 15 residues long. This clonotype was seen many times. Its antigen is still unknown.

This clonotype was obtained from a man aged 35-49 years with primary liver carcinoma and hepatitis B virus infection. Sequencing was done on a sample of tumor-adjacent normal liver tissue. The chain couples TRBV12-3 or TRBV12-4 to TRBJ1-3; no reliable D call. CDR3 loop: CASSLDAYSGNTIYF. CDR3 nucleotides: TGTGCCAGCAGCCTGGACGCCTATTCTGGAAACACCATATATTTT.